In this sample, the clone carrying this T cell receptor beta chain turned up once. The sample originates from a study of blood T cell repertoires in COVID-19. Study details: COVID-19 samples collected from the United States, Italy and Spain covered acute and convalescent phases. The cDNA or gDNA used as material had been derived from T cells, B-cell-depleted T cells, or PBMCs.

Germline lookup yields CDR1 LGHDT and CDR2 YNNKEL (reference sequence). The junction had 3 bases not matched to a gene; V was cut back by 3 bases and J by 5 bases. The CDR3 spans 15 residues. Per the original methods: Amplification of reference gene primers provided the estimated nucleated cell counts. Libraries were prepared by immunoSEQ multiplex PCR; TCRdb keeps only in-frame clonotypes and omits some of them. V and J calls and clone size follow that table, whereas D and trimming were derived from the DNA. Among about 76,000 clones, roughly nine tenths were seen once, and the ten largest hold roughly 9.1%.

The rearrangement links TRBV3-1 (or the pseudogene TRBV3-2) to TRBJ2-1; the match to TRBD2 covers 11 bases. Sequencing input: peripheral blood. This TCR was sampled from a human donor in a cohort sampled during active COVID-19. In DNA form, the CDR3 reads TGTGCCAGCAGCCATGGGACTAGCGGAAACAATGAGCAGTTCTTC. Its protein is CASSHGTSGNNEQFF.